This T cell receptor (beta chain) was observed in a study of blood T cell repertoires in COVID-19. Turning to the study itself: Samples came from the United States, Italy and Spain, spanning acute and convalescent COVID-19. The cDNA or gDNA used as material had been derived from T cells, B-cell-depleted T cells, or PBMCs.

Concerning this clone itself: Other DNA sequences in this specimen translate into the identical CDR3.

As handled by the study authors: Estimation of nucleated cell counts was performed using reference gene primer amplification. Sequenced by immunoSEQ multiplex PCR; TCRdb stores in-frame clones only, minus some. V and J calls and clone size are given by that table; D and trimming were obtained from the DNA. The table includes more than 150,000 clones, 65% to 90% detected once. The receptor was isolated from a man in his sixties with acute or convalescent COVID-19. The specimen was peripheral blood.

The CDR3 DNA reads as TGTGCCTGGAGTGGACTAGCGGGTTCATCCTACAATGAGCAGTTCTTC. It translates to CAWSGLAGSSYNEQFF. This chain uses TRBV30 with TRBJ2-1, with 10 nucleotides matching TRBD2. V lost 1 base and J lost 1; bases outside the gene matches: 4. The CDR3 is made up of 16 amino acids. Germline lookup yields CDR1 GTSNPN and CDR2 SVGIG (reference sequence).